This TCR beta chain was recorded in a study of OX40 agonist ivuxolimab in advanced cancers. Study outcomes and limitations: Certain nonresponders likewise exhibited a low normalized T-cell clonal expansion. People who partly responded at 0.1-3.0 mg/kg had some of the least clonal expansion seen. The average count of expanded clones was higher among CD8+ T cells than among CD4+.

Germline CDR1 reads SGHVS; CDR2 reads FQNEAQ. The CDR3 runs 17 residues. The germline V and J ends were trimmed by 5 bases and 0 bases, with 16 bases remaining between them. Drawing of blood for sampling happened at baseline, at cycle 4 day 1, and at cycle 7 day 1. Of note for this clone: Its antigen is not identified.

The method was immunoSEQ multiplex PCR; TCRdb's version includes in-frame clones alone and lacks a portion of them. The sample records tens of thousands of clones, approximately 85% being singletons. The sample here was CD4+ or CD8+ T cells sorted from blood, taken in a trial of the OX40 agonist ivuxolimab. This chain links TRBV7-8 with TRBJ2-2; possible D gene TRBD1, 7 bases. The sequence was collected from an adult with an advanced solid tumor such as melanoma, head and neck, liver or kidney cancer. CDR3 loop: CASSRYPRGANTGELFF. CDR3 DNA: TGTGCCAGCAGCCGGTACCCCAGGGGGGCGAACACCGGGGAGCTGTTTTTT.